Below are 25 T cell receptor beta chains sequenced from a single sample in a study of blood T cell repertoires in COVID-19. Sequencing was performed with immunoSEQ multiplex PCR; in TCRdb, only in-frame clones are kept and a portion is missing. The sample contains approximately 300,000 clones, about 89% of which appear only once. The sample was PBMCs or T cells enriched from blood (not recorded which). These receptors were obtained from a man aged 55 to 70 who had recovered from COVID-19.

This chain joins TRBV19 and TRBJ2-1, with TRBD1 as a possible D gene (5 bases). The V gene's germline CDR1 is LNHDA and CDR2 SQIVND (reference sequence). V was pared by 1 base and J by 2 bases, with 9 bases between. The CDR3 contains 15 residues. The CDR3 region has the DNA TGTGCCAGTAGTATAGTGGACAAACCCTACAATGAGCAGTTCTTC. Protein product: CASSIVDKPYNEQFF. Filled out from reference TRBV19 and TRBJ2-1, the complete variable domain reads DGGITQSPKYLFRKEGQNVTLSCEQNLNHDAMYWYRQDPGQGLRLIYYSQIVNDFQKGDIAEGYSVSREKKESFPLTVTSAQKNPTAFYLCASSIVDKPYNEQFFGPGTRLTVL.

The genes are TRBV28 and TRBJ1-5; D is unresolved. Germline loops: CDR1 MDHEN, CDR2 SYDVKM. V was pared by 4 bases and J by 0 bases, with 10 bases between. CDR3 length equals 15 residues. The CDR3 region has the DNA TGTGCCAGCAGTTCCCAGGCAGGTAGCAATCAGCCCCAGCATTTT. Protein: CASSSQAGSNQPQHF.

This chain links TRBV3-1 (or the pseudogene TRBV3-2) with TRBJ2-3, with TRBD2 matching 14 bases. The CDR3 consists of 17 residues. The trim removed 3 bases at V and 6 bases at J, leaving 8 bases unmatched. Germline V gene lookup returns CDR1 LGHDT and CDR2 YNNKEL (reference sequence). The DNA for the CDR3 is TGTGCCAGCAGCCAGGGACTAGCGGGAGTAACGAGGGATACGCAGTATTTT. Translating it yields CASSQGLAGVTRDTQYF.

CDR3 protein: CAWSVIFWKGTSGEQETQYF. CDR3 DNA sequence: TGTGCCTGGAGTGTAATCTTCTGGAAGGGGACTAGCGGGGAGCAAGAGACCCAGTACTTC. The V call is TRBV30, the J call TRBJ2-5; 13 bases agree with TRBD2. The CDR3 totals 20 residues. Trimming at V came to 0 bases and at J to 2 bases, leaving 15 bases not matched to a gene. CDR1 and CDR2 from the germline V gene are GTSNPN and SVGIG (reference sequence).

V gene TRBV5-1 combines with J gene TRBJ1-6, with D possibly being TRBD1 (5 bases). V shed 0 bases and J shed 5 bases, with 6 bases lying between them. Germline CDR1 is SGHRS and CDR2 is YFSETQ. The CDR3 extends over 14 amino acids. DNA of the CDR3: TGCGCCAGCAGCTTGGACAGGAATAATTCACCCCTCCACTTT. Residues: CASSLDRNNSPLHF.

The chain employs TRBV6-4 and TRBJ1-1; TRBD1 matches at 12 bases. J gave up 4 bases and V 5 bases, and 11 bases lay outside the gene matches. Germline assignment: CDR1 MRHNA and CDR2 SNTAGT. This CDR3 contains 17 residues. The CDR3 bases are TGTGCCAGCAGTTACCGGGACAGGGGGCGGGGTGGCACTGAAGCTTTCTTT. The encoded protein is CASSYRDRGRGGTEAFF.

The CDR3, as DNA: TGTGCCAGCAGCTTCCTAACGGGAGGTGGCTACACCTTC. It is translated as CASSFLTGGGYTF. The gene calls are TRBV7-3 and TRBJ1-2; D unclear. CDR1 is SGHTA, CDR2 FQGTGA, per germline. V was trimmed by 3 bases and J by 7 bases, leaving 12 bases between them. This CDR3 comprises 13 residues.

The CDR3 DNA sequence: TGTGCCAGCAGTTTAGGCGGGGGCGAGGGGCCTCAGCCCCAGCATTTT. Amino acid sequence: CASSLGGGEGPQPQHF. This chain links TRBV27 with TRBJ1-5; D is possibly TRBD1 (6 bases). CDR1 and CDR2 (germline): MNHEY, SMNVEV (reference sequence). This CDR3 is built from 16 residues. V lost 2 bases, J lost 6 bases, and 17 bases lay in between.

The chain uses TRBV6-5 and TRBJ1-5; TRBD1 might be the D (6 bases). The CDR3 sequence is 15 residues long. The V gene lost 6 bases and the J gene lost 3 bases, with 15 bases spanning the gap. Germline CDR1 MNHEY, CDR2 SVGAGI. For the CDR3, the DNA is TGTGCCAGCAGCCTAAACGCAGGGGTCAATCAGCCCCAGCATTTT. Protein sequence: CASSLNAGVNQPQHF.

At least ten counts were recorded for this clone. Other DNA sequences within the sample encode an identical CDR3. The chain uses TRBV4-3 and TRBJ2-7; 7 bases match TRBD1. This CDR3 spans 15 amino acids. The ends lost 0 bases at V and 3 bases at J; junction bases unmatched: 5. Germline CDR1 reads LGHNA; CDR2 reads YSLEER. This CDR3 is CASSQDRGSGYEQYF. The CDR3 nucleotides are TGCGCCAGCAGCCAAGACAGGGGGTCCGGCTACGAGCAGTACTTC.

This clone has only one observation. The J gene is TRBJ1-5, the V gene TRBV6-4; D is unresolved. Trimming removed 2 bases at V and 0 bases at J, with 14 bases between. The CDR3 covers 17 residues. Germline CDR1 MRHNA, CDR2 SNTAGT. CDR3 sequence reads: CASSDPRGTNSNQPQHF. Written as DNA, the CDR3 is TGTGCCAGCAGTGACCCTCGGGGAACTAATAGCAATCAGCCCCAGCATTTT.

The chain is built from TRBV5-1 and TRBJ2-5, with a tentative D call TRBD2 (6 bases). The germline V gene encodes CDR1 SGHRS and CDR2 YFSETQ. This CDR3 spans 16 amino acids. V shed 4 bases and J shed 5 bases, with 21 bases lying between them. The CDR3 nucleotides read TGCGCCAGCAGCCGGGGGTCGGAGGCAATCATCGAGACCCAGTACTTC. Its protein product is CASSRGSEAIIETQYF.

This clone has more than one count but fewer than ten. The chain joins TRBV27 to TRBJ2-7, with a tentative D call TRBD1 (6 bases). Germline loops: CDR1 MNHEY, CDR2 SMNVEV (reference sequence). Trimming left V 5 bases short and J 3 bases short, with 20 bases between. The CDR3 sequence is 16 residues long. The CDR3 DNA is TGTGCCAGCAGTACGAGAATAACAGGGTTCGGCTACGAGCAGTACTTC. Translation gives CASSTRITGFGYEQYF.

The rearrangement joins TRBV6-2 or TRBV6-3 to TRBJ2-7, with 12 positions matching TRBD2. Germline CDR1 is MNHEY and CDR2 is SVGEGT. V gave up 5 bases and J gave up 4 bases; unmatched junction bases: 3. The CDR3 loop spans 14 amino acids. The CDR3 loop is CASSRLAGVYEQYF. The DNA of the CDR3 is TGTGCCAGCAGTAGACTAGCGGGAGTATACGAGCAGTACTTC.

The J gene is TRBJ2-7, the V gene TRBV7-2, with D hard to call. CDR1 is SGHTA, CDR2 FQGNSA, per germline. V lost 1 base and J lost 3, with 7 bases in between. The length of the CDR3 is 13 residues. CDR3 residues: CASSLVASYEQYF. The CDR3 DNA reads TGTGCCAGCAGCTTAGTTGCGAGCTACGAGCAGTACTTC.

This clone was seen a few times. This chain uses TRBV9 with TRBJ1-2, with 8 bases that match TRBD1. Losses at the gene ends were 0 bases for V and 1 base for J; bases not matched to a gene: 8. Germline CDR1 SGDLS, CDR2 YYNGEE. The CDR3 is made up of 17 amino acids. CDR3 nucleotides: TGTGCCAGCAGCGTAGATAGGATGACAGGGGATAACTATGGCTACACCTTC. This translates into CASSVDRMTGDNYGYTF. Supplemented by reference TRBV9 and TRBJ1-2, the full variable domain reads DSGVTQTPKHLITATGQRVTLRCSPRSGDLSVYWYQQSLDQGLQFLIQYYNGEERAKGNILERFSAQQFPDLHSELNLSSLELGDSALYFCASSVDRMTGDNYGYTFGSGTRLTVV.

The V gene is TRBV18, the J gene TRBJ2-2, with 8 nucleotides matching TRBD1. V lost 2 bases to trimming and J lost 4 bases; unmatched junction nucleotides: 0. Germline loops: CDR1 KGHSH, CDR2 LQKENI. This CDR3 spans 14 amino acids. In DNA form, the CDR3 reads TGTGCCAGCTCACCAACAGGGGGCACCGGGGAGCTGTTTTTT. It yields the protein CASSPTGGTGELFF.

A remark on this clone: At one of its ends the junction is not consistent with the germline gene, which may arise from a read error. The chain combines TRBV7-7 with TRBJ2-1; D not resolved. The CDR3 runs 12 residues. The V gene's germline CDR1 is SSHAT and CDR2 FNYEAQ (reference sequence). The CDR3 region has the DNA TGTGCTAGCAGCTCCTTGCGTGGTGAGCAGTTCTTC. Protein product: CASSSLRGEQFF. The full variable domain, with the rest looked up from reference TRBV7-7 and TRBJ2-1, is GAGVSQSPRYKVTKRGQDVTLRCDPISSHATLYWYQQALGQGPEFLTYFNYEAQPDKSGLPSDRFSAERPEGSISTLTIQRTEQRDSAMYRCASSSLRGEQFFGPGTRLTVL.

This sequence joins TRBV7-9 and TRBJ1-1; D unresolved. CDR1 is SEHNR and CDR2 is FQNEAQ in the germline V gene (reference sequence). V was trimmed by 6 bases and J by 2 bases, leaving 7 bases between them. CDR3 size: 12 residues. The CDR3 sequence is CASRLINTEAFF. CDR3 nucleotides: TGTGCCAGCAGGTTGATAAACACTGAAGCTTTCTTT.

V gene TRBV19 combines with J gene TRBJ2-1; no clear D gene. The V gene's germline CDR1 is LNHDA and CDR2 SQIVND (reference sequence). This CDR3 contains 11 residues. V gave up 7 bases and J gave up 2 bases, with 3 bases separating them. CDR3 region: CASNTYNEQFF. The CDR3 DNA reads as TGTGCCAGTAACACCTACAATGAGCAGTTCTTC.

The CDR3 bases are TGTGCCAGCTCACCAACTCGGGGAGCGGGATCTGCGCTGCTCAACATGAACACTGAAGCTTTCTTT. Translated: CASSPTRGAGSALLNMNTEAFF. The gene calls are TRBV18 and TRBJ1-1; D uncertain. V lost 2 bases to trimming and J lost 0 bases, with 31 bases between them. Looked up from germline, CDR1 is KGHSH and CDR2 is LQKENI. The CDR3 spans 22 residues.

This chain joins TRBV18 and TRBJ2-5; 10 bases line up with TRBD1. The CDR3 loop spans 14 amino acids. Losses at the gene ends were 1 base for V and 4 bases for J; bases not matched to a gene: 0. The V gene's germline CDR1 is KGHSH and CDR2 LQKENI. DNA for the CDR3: TGTGCCAGCTCACCACGGACAGGGGGAGAGACCCAGTACTTC. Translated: CASSPRTGGETQYF.

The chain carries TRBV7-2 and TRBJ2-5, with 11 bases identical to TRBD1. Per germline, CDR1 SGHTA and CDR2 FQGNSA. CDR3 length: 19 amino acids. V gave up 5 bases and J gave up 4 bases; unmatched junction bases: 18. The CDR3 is CASSLISHLGTGGGETQYF. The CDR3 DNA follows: TGTGCCAGCAGCCTAATATCCCACCTCGGGACAGGGGGAGGAGAGACCCAGTACTTC.

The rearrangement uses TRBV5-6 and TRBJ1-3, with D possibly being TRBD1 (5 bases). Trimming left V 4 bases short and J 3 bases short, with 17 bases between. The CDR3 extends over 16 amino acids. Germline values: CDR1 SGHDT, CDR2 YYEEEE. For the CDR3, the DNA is TGTGCCAGCAGCCTACCTCCAGGGTTAGGTGGAAACACCATATATTTT. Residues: CASSLPPGLGGNTIYF. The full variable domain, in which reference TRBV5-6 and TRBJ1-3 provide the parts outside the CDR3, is DAGVTQSPTHLIKTRGQQVTLRCSPKSGHDTVSWYQQALGQGPQFIFQYYEEEERQRGNFPDRFSGHQFPNYSSELNVNALLLGDSALYLCASSLPPGLGGNTIYFGEGSWLTVV.

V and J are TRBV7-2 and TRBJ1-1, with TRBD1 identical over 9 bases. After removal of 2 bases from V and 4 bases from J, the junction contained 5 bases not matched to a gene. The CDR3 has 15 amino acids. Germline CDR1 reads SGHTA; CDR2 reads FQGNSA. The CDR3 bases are TGTGCCAGCAGCTTATACAGGGGGCCCGGCACTGAAGCTTTCTTT. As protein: CASSLYRGPGTEAFF.